A single T cell receptor beta chain is shown here with its context. This clone was seen more than once but under ten times. Its antigen specificity is not known. Base qualities were left out, and no much larger clone turns up one base away. The data stem from a study of OX40 agonist ivuxolimab in advanced cancers. Regarding the study in general: The costimulatory receptor OX40 (CD134) was targeted by ivuxolimab, a fully human IgG2 agonistic monoclonal antibody. Prior anti-PD-1, anti-PD-L1 or anti-CTLA-4 therapy was permitted, and checkpoint inhibitors had been received by about 44% of dose-escalation patients. Among the 50 to 55 dose-escalation patients, some 19 had hepatocellular carcinoma, roughly 15 melanoma, 9 renal cell carcinoma and 9 head and neck cancer. In the dose-escalation cohort, more than 75% of patients were male, and the mean age was approximately 64 years, with a range of about 20 to 90. Partial responses occurred in three dose-escalation patients: two with cutaneous melanoma and one with hepatocellular carcinoma. Intravenous ivuxolimab was administered to patients every 2 weeks at six dose levels: 0.01, 0.1, 0.3, 1.5, 3 and 10 mg/kg. Peripheral TCRbeta sequencing was intended to test whether TCR sequence diversity was altered and clonal T-cell expansion was caused by ivuxolimab. The paper reports the monotherapy dose-escalation portion (N of about 51 patients) of the phase I ivuxolimab trial.

The trial excluded patients who had a history of autoimmune disease or were on systemic immunosuppression. Peripheral blood for TCR sequencing was collected from all dose cohorts at baseline, on cycle 4 day 1, and on cycle 7 day 1. Samples were obtained from an open-label, multicenter, first-in-human phase I dose-escalation trial of ivuxolimab. Adults with locally advanced or metastatic melanoma, renal cell carcinoma, hepatocellular carcinoma or head and neck squamous cell carcinoma were enrolled in the trial. CD4+ and CD8+ T cells were sorted separately from peripheral blood before TCR sequencing. Study-wide findings and limitations: At doses of 0.1 to 3.0 mg/kg, clonal expansion of both CD4+ and CD8+ T cells in blood was seen between baseline and week 6. The antigen specificity of the clonally expanded peripheral T cells was not determined. On average, CD8+ T cells showed more expanded clones than CD4+ T cells after ivuxolimab. In the 0.1-3.0 mg/kg groups, partial responders were among the patients with the lowest normalized peripheral clonal expansion, particularly in CD8+ T cells. Low levels of normalized T-cell clonal expansion were also seen in some nonresponding patients.

For sequencing of the TCRbeta CDR3 region, genomic DNA was extracted from the sorted cells. The immunoSEQ Assay was used to sequence the TCRbeta CDR3 regions. TCRdb re-hosts the immuneACCESS table, in-frame sequences only. Its copies lack some clones; in the studies checked, an unresolved V gene accounts for under half of them, and the cause for the rest is not known. The sample table holds roughly 70,000 clones, of which roughly 84% were seen once. The ten top clones hold less than 2.5% of the sample. The CDR3 spans 11 residues, from the cysteine through the phenylalanine. Just the 33-base CDR3 DNA is kept, in frame starting at base 1. Reading the germline V gene gives CDR1 SGHTS and CDR2 YDEGEE. A distance of 7 bases separates the germline ends of V and J, which lose 7 bases and 2 bases respectively.

The starting material was CD4+ or CD8+ T cells sorted from blood, obtained in a trial of the OX40 agonist ivuxolimab. The rearranged segments are TRBV5-8 and TRBJ2-7; no D segment can be confidently identified. The sequence was collected from an adult with an advanced solid tumor such as melanoma, head and neck, liver or kidney cancer. The CDR3 corresponds to CASLQTYEQYF. The DNA is TGTGCCAGCCTACAGACCTACGAGCAGTACTTC. The entire variable domain, with the stretches around the CDR3 drawn from the reference TRBV5-8 and TRBJ2-7 proteins, is EAGVTQSPTHLIKTRGQQATLRCSPISGHTSVYWYQQALGLGLQFLLWYDEGEERNRGNFPPRFSGRQFPNYSSELNVNALELEDSALYLCASLQTYEQYFGPGTRLTVT.